By share, the clone carrying this T cell receptor beta chain ranks as medium-sized. This record comes from a study of OX40 agonist ivuxolimab in advanced cancers. Sequenced by immunoSEQ multiplex PCR; TCRdb stores in-frame clones only, minus some. The repertoire consists of under 25,000 clones, with approximately 82% occurring once and the leading ten covering 25% to 30%. Germline-derived CDR1 and CDR2 are MDHEN and SYDVKM. V was pared by 3 bases and J by 5 bases, with 28 bases between. The CDR3 is made up of 20 amino acids. This clonotype was obtained from an adult with an advanced solid tumor such as melanoma, head and neck, liver or kidney cancer. This chain connects TRBV28 to TRBJ1-4; possible D gene TRBD1, 6 bases. The input for sequencing was CD4+ or CD8+ T cells sorted from blood, taken in a trial of the OX40 agonist ivuxolimab. The CDR3: CASSFPRDTSSSPTNEKLFF. The CDR3 coding sequence is TGTGCCAGCAGTTTCCCCCGGGACACATCCAGCTCCCCGACGAATGAAAAACTGTTTTTT.